The 15 T cell receptor beta chains below come from one sample, sequenced in a study of PD-1 blockade in classical Hodgkin lymphoma. Each patient's relapse followed autologous stem cell transplantation, and brentuximab vedotin exposure varied. The repertoire was sequenced with immunoSEQ multiplex PCR; TCRdb's copy has only in-frame clones and lacks some. The sample lists tens of thousands of clones; 73% were seen once. The material was peripheral blood mononuclear cells (PBMCs), obtained before the second cycle of nivolumab. The receptors here all came from a human donor with classical Hodgkin lymphoma.

This clone was found once. The rearrangement uses TRBV13 and TRBJ2-7; 7 positions match TRBD2. The junction had 2 bases not matched to a gene; V was cut back by 3 bases and J by 6 bases. Germline assignment: CDR1 PRHDT and CDR2 FYEKMQ (reference sequence). The CDR3 loop spans 12 amino acids. CDR3 amino acids: CASSLAGVEQYF. In DNA, the CDR3 is TGTGCCAGCAGCTTGGCGGGGGTCGAGCAGTACTTC.

The CDR3 nucleotides are TGTGCCAGCAGCGTAGGCCTAGCGGTTACCGGGGAGCTGTTTTTT. It yields the protein CASSVGLAVTGELFF. The V and J genes are TRBV9 and TRBJ2-2, with 7 bases matching TRBD2. This CDR3 contains 15 residues. CDR1 SGDLS and CDR2 YYNGEE come from the germline V gene. V shed 0 bases and J 5 bases; nucleotides not matched to a gene: 4.

The CDR3 loop is CASSPPRTVREQYF. CDR3 in DNA: TGTGCCAGCTCGCCCCCTCGGACAGTTCGCGAGCAGTACTTC. This chain links TRBV28 with TRBJ2-7, with a weak D call TRBD1 (6 bases). V lost 8 bases and J 6 bases, leaving 20 bases between the germline ends. CDR1 and CDR2 (germline): MDHEN, SYDVKM. This CDR3 is built from 14 residues.

The chain combines TRBV2 with TRBJ1-5; D perhaps matches TRBD1 (5 bases). This CDR3 has 13 amino acids. The V gene lost 7 bases and the J gene lost 7 bases, with 14 bases spanning the gap. Germline V gives CDR1 SNHLY, CDR2 FYNNEI. The CDR3 loop reads CASKVRGGQPQHF. Written as DNA, the CDR3 is TGTGCCAGCAAGGTGCGGGGGGGACAGCCCCAGCATTTT.

V gene TRBV5-1 combines with J gene TRBJ2-2, with 10 bases that match TRBD2. V was clipped by 2 bases and J by 5 bases; unmatched bases: 9. The germline gives CDR1 SGHRS, CDR2 YFSETQ. This CDR3 spans 17 amino acids. The CDR3 DNA reads TGCGCCAGCAGCTTCGATAGCGGGAGGTCGTTGACCGGGGAGCTGTTTTTT. Translation gives CASSFDSGRSLTGELFF.

V usage is TRBV5-1 and J usage is TRBJ2-1; no clear D gene. Germline V CDR1 and CDR2: SGHRS, YFSETQ. With 3 bases removed from V and 10 bases from J, the gap between germline ends came to 8 bases. The CDR3 covers 11 residues. The chain's CDR3 is CASSYGEEQFF. DNA for the CDR3: TGCGCCAGCAGCTACGGAGAGGAGCAGTTCTTC.

A few counts support this clone. The chain uses TRBV7-3 and TRBJ1-2, with a weak D call TRBD1 (5 bases). V was pared by 1 base and J by 4 bases, with 7 bases between. Germline loops: CDR1 SGHTA, CDR2 FQGTGA. The CDR3 loop spans 13 amino acids. The CDR3 protein is CASSLMGLYGYTF. The DNA for the CDR3 is TGTGCCAGCAGCTTAATGGGGCTCTATGGCTACACCTTC.

The chain couples TRBV28 to TRBJ1-6, with D perhaps matching TRBD1 (5 bases). There are 15 residues in the CDR3. The germline V and J ends were trimmed by 7 bases and 9 bases, with 19 bases remaining between them. From germline, CDR1 is MDHEN and CDR2 SYDVKM. The CDR3 is CASTGSSGRGSPLHF. The CDR3 DNA reads TGTGCCAGCACCGGATCCTCAGGGAGGGGTTCACCCCTCCACTTT.

V and J are TRBV5-4 and TRBJ2-7; D is ambiguous. Deletions cut 1 base from V and 6 bases from J, with 5 bases between. The CDR3 has 11 residues. Germline lookup yields CDR1 SGHNT and CDR2 YYREEE (reference sequence). As DNA, the CDR3 is TGTGCCAGCAGCTTGCTTACCGAGCAGTACTTC. Protein sequence: CASSLLTEQYF.

The chain joins TRBV18 to TRBJ1-5; D remains unclear. Trimming cost V 3 bases and J 0 bases, with 9 bases left between them. Germline V gene data show CDR1 as KGHSH and CDR2 as LQKENI. This CDR3 has 15 residues. As DNA, the CDR3 is TGTGCCAGCTCACCGGATGGGAATAGCAATCAGCCCCAGCATTTT. Encoded protein: CASSPDGNSNQPQHF.

The chain links TRBV28 to TRBJ1-1; 9 bases are shared with TRBD1. V trimming: 5 bases; J trimming: 2 bases; junction bases outside the gene matches: 9. Germline CDR1 reads MDHEN; CDR2 reads SYDVKM. This CDR3 comprises 16 residues. CDR3: CASSTNYRGLNTEAFF. The CDR3 bases are TGTGCCAGCAGTACCAATTACAGGGGGCTCAACACTGAAGCTTTCTTT.

The V and J genes are TRBV16 and TRBJ2-5, with 8 bases matching TRBD1. The CDR3 loop spans 15 amino acids. After removal of 3 bases from V and 5 bases from J, the junction contained 8 bases not matched to a gene. From germline, CDR1 is KGHSY and CDR2 FQNENV. The DNA of the CDR3 is TGTGCCAGCAGCCACCCCCCAGGGGGCGACGAGACCCAGTACTTC. Residues: CASSHPPGGDETQYF.

This clone was detected once. J is TRBJ2-1 and V is TRBV29-1; the D gene is possibly TRBD2 (6 bases). Germline values: CDR1 SQVTM, CDR2 ANQGSEA. The V and J ends lost 5 bases and 9 bases respectively, with 20 bases between them. The CDR3 covers 14 residues. The CDR3, as DNA: TGCAGCGTTACGGTCCAAGGATCCGGGAGTGAGCAGTTCTTC. Translated: CSVTVQGSGSEQFF.

J is TRBJ1-1 and V is TRBV5-1; possible D gene TRBD1, 6 bases. Trimming shortened V by 1 base and J by 4 bases, and 11 bases separated the two germline ends. The CDR3 totals 14 residues. Germline V gene lookup returns CDR1 SGHRS and CDR2 YFSETQ. The CDR3 bases are TGCGCCAGCAGCTTGACACAGGGAGTCACTGAAGCTTTCTTT. This encodes CASSLTQGVTEAFF. The full variable domain, its missing parts supplied by reference TRBV5-1 and TRBJ1-1, is KAGVTQTPRYLIKTRGQQVTLSCSPISGHRSVSWYQQTPGQGLQFLFEYFSETQRNKGNFPGRFSGRQFSNSRSEMNVSTLELGDSALYLCASSLTQGVTEAFFGQGTRLTVV.

This sequence joins TRBV19 and TRBJ2-7; D possibly corresponds to TRBD1 (6 bases). The CDR3 contains 15 residues. CDR1 is LNHDA and CDR2 is SQIVND in the germline V gene (reference sequence). Trimming shortened V by 5 bases and J by 3 bases, and 17 bases separated the two germline ends. CDR3 nucleotides: TGTGCCAGTAGTGCACGGGACACCTCACTCTACGAGCAGTACTTC. This gives the protein CASSARDTSLYEQYF.